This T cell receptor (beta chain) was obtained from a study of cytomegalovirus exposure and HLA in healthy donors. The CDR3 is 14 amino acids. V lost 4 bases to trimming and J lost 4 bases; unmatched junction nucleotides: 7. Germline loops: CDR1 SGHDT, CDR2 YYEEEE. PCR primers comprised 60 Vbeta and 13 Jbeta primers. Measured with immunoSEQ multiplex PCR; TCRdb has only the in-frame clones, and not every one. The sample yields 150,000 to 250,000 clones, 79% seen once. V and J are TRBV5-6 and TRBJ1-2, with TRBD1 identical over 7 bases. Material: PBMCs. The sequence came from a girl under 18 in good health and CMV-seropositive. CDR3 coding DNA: TGTGCCAGCAGCCCCGGGACAGTCCTCTATGGCTACACCTTC. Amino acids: CASSPGTVLYGYTF.